This T cell receptor beta chain was retrieved from a study of breast tumors, draining lymph nodes, adjacent tissues. General observations from the study: The data were judged consistent with most tumor T cells coming from lymph node and expanding in tumor. Tumor T cell lymph node origin was a supported hypothesis, not proven. Compared with lymph nodes, tumors were less diverse; compared with nontumor tissue, more.

This clonotype was seen many times. Antigen specificity is unknown. TCRdb processed the multiplex PCR reads anew with MiXCR; each CDR3 protein has one entry. The repertoire consists of approximately 37,000 distinct CDR3 sequences, with 36% occurring once and the leading ten covering 9.5% to 13%. Germline CDR1 SEHNR, CDR2 FQNEAQ (reference sequence). V was pared by 6 bases and J by 1 base, with 10 bases between. The CDR3 totals 14 residues. The sequenced sample consisted of breast tumor tissue. This receptor was taken from a female donor with breast cancer. Some clones in this sample may be carry-over from other donors' samples. V and J are TRBV7-9 and TRBJ2-1, with D perhaps TRBD1 (7 bases). The CDR3 bases are TGTGCCAGCAGACCAGGGGGGTCCTACAATGAGCAGTTCTTC. This encodes CASRPGGSYNEQFF.